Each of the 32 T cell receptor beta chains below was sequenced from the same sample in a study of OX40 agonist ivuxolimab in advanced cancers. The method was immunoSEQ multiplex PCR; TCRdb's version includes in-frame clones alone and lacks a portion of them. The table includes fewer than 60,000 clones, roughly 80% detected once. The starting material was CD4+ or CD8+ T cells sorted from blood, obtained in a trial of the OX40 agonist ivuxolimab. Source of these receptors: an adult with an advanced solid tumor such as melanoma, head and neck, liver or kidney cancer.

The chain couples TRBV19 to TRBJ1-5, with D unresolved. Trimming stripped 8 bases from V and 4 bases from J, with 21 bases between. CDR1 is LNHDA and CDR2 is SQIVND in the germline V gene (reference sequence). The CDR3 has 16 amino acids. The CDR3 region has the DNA TGTGCCAGTGCCGACCGGGGATATACGGGGAATCAGCCCCAGCATTTT. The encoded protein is CASADRGYTGNQPQHF.

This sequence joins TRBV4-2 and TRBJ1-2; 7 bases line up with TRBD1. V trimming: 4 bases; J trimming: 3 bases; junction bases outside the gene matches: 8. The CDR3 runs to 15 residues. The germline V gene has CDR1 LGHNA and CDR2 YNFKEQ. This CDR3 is CASSLQTGSDYGYTF. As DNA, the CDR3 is TGTGCCAGCAGCCTACAGACAGGGTCGGACTATGGCTACACCTTC.

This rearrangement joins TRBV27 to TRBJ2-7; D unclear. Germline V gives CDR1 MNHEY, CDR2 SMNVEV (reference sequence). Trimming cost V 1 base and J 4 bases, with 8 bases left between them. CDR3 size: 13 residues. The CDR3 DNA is TGTGCCAGCAGTTTATTTGGAGATTACGAGCAGTACTTC. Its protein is CASSLFGDYEQYF.

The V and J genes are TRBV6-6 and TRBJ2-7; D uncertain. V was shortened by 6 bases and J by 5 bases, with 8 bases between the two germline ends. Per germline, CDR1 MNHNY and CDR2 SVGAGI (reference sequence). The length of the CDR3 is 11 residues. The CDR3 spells CASRGLDEQYF. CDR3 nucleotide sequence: TGTGCCAGCAGAGGGCTAGACGAGCAGTACTTC.

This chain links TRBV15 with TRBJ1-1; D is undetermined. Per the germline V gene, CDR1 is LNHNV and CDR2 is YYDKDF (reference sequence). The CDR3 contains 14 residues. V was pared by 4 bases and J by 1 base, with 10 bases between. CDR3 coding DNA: TGTGCCACCAGCAAAGGTTCTTGGAACACTGAAGCTTTCTTT. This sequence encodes CATSKGSWNTEAFF.

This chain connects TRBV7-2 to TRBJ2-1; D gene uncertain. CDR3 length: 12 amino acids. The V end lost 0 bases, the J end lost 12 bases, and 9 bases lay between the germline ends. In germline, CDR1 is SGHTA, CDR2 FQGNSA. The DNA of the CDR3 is TGTGCCAGCAGCTTAGCAAATACCTGGCAGTTCTTC. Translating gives CASSLANTWQFF.

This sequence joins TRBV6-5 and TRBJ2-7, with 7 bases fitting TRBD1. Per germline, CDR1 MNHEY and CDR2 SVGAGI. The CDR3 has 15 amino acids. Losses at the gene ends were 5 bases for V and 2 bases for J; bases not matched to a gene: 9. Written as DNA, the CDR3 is TGTGCCAGCAGTCTCGTGGGGACAGCCCCCTACGAGCAGTACTTC. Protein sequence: CASSLVGTAPYEQYF.

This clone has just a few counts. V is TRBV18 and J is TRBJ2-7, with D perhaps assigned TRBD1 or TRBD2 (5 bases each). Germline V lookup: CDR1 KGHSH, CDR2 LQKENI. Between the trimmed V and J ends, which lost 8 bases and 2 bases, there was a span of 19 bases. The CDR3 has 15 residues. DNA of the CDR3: TGTGCCAGCACATTATCCGGGACGGTGGCCTACGAGCAGTACTTC. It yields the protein CASTLSGTVAYEQYF. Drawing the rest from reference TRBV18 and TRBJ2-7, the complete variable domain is NAGVMQNPRHLVRRRGQEARLRCSPMKGHSHVYWYRQLPEEGLKFMVYLQKENIIDESGMPKERFSAEFPKEGPSILRIQQVVRGDSAAYFCASTLSGTVAYEQYFGPGTRLTVT.

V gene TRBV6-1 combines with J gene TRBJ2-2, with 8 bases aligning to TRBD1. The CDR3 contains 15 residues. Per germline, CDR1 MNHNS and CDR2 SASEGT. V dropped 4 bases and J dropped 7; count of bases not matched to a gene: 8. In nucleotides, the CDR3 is TGTGCCAGCAGTGGGGCGACAGGGGATATCGGGGAGCTGTTTTTT. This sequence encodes CASSGATGDIGELFF.

The CDR3 DNA follows: TGTGCCAGCAGCTTGCAGGGTTCTCCTGGAAACACCATATATTTT. Protein product: CASSLQGSPGNTIYF. This rearrangement joins TRBV5-4 to TRBJ1-3; tentative D call: TRBD1 (5 bases). V lost 1 base and J 2 bases, leaving 10 bases between the germline ends. CDR3 length: 15 residues. Germline CDR1 and CDR2: SGHNT and YYREEE (reference sequence).

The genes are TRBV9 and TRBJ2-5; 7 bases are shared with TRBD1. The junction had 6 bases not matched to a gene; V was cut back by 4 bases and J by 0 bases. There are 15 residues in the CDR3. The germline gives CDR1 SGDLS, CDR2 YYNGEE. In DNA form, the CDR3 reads TGTGCCAGCAGCTCGGGCAGGGGGTACCAAGAGACCCAGTACTTC. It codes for CASSSGRGYQETQYF.

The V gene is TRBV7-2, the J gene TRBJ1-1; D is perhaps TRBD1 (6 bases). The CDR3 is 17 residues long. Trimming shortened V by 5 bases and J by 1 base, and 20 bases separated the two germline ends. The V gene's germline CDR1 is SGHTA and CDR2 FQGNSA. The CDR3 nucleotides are TGTGCCAGCAGCCCCCGGGTGGGGGCTACAGGGAACACTGAAGCTTTCTTT. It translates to CASSPRVGATGNTEAFF.

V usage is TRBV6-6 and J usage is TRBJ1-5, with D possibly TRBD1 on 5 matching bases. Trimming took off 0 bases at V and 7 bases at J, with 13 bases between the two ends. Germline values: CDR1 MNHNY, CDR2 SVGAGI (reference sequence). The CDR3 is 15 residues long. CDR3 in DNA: TGTGCCAGCAGTTACTCGAGGAGGGGCGACCAGCCCCAGCATTTT. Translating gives CASSYSRRGDQPQHF.

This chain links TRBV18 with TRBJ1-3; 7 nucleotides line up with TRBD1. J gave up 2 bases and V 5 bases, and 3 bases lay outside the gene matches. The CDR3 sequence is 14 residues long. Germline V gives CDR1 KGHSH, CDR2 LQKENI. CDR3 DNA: TGTGCCAGCTCATCGCAGGGGGCTGGAAACACCATATATTTT. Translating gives CASSSQGAGNTIYF.

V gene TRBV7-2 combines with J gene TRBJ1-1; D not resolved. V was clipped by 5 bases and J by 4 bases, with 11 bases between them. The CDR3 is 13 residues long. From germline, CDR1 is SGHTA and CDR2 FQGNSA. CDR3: CASSLGSSTEAFF. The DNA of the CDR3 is TGTGCCAGCAGCCTGGGGAGTAGCACTGAAGCTTTCTTT.

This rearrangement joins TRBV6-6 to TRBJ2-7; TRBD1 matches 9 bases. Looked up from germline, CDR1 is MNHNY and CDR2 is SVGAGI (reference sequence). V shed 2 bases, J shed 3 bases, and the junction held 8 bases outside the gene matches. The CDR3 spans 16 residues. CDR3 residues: CASSYGRPGQGYEQYF. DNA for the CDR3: TGTGCCAGCAGTTACGGTCGTCCGGGACAGGGCTACGAGCAGTACTTC.

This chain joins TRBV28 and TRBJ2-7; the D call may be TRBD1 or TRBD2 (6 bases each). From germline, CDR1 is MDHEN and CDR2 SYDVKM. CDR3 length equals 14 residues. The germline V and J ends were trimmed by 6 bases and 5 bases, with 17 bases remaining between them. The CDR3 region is CASSLFPGADEQYF. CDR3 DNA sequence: TGTGCCAGCAGCCTATTTCCGGGGGCGGACGAGCAGTACTTC.

CDR3 sequence: CASSPSYGYTF. CDR3 nucleotides: TGTGCCAGCAGCCCCTCATATGGCTACACCTTC. The rearrangement joins TRBV7-2 to TRBJ1-2; D remains ambiguous. Trimming removed 5 bases from V and 5 bases from J, with 6 bases in between. This CDR3 is built from 11 residues. Germline CDR1 SGHTA, CDR2 FQGNSA. The full variable domain, completed using reference TRBV7-2 and TRBJ1-2, is GAGVSQSPSNKVTEKGKDVELRCDPISGHTALYWYRQSLGQGLEFLIYFQGNSAPDKSGLPSDRFSAERTGGSVSTLTIQRTQQEDSAVYLCASSPSYGYTFGSGTRLTVV.

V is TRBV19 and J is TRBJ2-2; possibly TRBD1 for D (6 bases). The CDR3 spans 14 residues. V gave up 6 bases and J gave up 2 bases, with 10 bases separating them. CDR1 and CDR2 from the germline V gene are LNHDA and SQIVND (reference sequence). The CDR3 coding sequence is TGTGCCAGTAGATGGACAGACAACACCGGGGAGCTGTTTTTT. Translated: CASRWTDNTGELFF. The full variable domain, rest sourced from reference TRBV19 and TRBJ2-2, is DGGITQSPKYLFRKEGQNVTLSCEQNLNHDAMYWYRQDPGQGLRLIYYSQIVNDFQKGDIAEGYSVSREKKESFPLTVTSAQKNPTAFYLCASRWTDNTGELFFGEGSRLTVL.

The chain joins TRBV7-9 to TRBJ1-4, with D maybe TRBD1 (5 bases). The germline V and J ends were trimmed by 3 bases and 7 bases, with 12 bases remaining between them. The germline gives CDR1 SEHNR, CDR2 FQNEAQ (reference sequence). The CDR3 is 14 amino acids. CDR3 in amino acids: CASSLSRGGEKLFF. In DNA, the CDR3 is TGTGCCAGCAGCTTGAGTAGGGGAGGTGAAAAACTGTTTTTT.

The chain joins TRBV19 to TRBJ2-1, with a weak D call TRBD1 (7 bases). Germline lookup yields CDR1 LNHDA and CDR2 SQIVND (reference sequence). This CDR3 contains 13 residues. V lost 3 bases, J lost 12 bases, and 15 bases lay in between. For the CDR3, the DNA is TGTGCCAGTAGTATTTGGGGGGCAGGGGGGCAGTTCTTC. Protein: CASSIWGAGGQFF. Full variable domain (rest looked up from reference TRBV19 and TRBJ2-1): DGGITQSPKYLFRKEGQNVTLSCEQNLNHDAMYWYRQDPGQGLRLIYYSQIVNDFQKGDIAEGYSVSREKKESFPLTVTSAQKNPTAFYLCASSIWGAGGQFFGPGTRLTVL.

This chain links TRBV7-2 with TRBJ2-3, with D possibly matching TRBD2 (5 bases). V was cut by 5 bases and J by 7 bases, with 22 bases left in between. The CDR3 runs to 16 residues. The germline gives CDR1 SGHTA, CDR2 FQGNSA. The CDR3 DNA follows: TGTGCCAGCAGCCCGACTAACCCTACCGCCAGTTATACGCAGTATTTT. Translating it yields CASSPTNPTASYTQYF. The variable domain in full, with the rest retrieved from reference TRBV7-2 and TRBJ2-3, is GAGVSQSPSNKVTEKGKDVELRCDPISGHTALYWYRQSLGQGLEFLIYFQGNSAPDKSGLPSDRFSAERTGGSVSTLTIQRTQQEDSAVYLCASSPTNPTASYTQYFGPGTRLTVL.

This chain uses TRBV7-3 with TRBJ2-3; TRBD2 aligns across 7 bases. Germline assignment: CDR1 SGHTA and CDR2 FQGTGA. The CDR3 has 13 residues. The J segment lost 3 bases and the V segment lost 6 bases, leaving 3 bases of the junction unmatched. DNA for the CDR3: TGTGCCAGCAGGATGGGGGGGACAGATACGCAGTATTTT. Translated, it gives CASRMGGTDTQYF.

The DNA for the CDR3 is TGTGCCAGCTCACCGACCTTCGGCACCGGGGAGCTGTTTTTT. The encoded protein is CASSPTFGTGELFF. The chain uses TRBV18 and TRBJ2-2; D unresolved. Germline-derived CDR1 and CDR2 are KGHSH and LQKENI. The CDR3 contains 14 residues. V was clipped by 3 bases and J by 4 bases, with 9 bases between them.

The CDR3 DNA reads as TGTGCCAGCAGTTTCTCAGCTGGGTACACTGAAGCTTTCTTT. Protein product: CASSFSAGYTEAFF. The V call is TRBV28, the J call TRBJ1-1; D is undetermined. Germline CDR1 reads MDHEN; CDR2 reads SYDVKM. Trimming removed 3 bases from V and 3 bases from J, with 11 bases in between. The CDR3 runs 14 residues.

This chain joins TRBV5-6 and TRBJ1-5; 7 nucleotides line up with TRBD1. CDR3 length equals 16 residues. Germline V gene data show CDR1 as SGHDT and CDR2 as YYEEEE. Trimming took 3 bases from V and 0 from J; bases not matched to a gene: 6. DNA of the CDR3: TGTGCCAGCAGCTCGACCGGGACAGCTAGCAATCAGCCCCAGCATTTT. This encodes CASSSTGTASNQPQHF.

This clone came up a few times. In DNA form, the CDR3 reads TGTGCCTGGAGTCTAGGACTGGAAGAGACCCAGTACTTC. Protein sequence: CAWSLGLEETQYF. The chain employs TRBV30 and TRBJ2-5; D possibly corresponds to TRBD2 (5 bases). Per the germline V gene, CDR1 is GTSNPN and CDR2 is SVGIG (reference sequence). Trimming cost V 2 bases and J 3 bases, with 10 bases left between them. The CDR3 spans 13 residues.

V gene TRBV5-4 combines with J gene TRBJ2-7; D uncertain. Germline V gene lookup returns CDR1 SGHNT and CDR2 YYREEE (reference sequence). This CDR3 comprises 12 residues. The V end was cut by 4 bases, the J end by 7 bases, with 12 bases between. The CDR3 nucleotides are TGTGCCAGCAGCCCCGGATCCAGGGAGCAGTACTTC. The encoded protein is CASSPGSREQYF.

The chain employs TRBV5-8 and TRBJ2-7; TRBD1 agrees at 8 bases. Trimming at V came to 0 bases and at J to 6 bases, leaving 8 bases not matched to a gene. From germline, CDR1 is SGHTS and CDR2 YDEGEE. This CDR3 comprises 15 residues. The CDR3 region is CASSLGQGTIAEQYF. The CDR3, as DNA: TGTGCCAGCAGCTTGGGACAGGGGACGATCGCCGAGCAGTACTTC.

In DNA, the CDR3 is TGTGCCAGCAGCCCGGGGGGACAGGGAGAAGCCTACGAGCAGTACTTC. It codes for CASSPGGQGEAYEQYF. The chain links TRBV7-2 to TRBJ2-7, with 9 bases fitting TRBD1. Trimming at V came to 5 bases and at J to 2 bases, leaving 10 bases not matched to a gene. This CDR3 has 16 residues. The germline V gene encodes CDR1 SGHTA and CDR2 FQGNSA.

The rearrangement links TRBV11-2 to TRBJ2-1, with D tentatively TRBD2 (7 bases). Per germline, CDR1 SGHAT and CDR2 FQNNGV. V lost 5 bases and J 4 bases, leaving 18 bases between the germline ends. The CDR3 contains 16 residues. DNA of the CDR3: TGTGCCAGCAGCCTATTGGGAGGGGGGGATTACAATGAGCAGTTCTTC. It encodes CASSLLGGGDYNEQFF.

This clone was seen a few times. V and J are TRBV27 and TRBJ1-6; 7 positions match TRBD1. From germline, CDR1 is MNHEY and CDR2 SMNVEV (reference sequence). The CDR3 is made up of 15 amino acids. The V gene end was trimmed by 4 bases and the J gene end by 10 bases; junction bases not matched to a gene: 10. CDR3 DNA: TGTGCCAGCAGTTCCCCTGGCCAGGGGGGATCACCCCTCCACTTT. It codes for CASSSPGQGGSPLHF.